This entry lists 10 T cell receptor beta chains sequenced from one sample in a study of T cell changes during pregnancy in multiple sclerosis. Only in-frame clones appear in the TCRdb table, and some are missing; sequencing was by immunoSEQ multiplex PCR. The repertoire holds more than 45,000 clones, with 94% as singletons. Sequenced here: CD4+ T cells from peripheral blood mononuclear cells, sampled in the first trimester of pregnancy. The receptors come from a female donor with multiple sclerosis, enrolled in a pregnancy study.

About this clone: This same CDR3 is encoded by further DNA sequences in the sample. This chain uses TRBV5-1 with TRBJ2-3; TRBD2 is a possible D gene (5 bases). The CDR3 is made up of 17 amino acids. Germline V CDR1 and CDR2: SGHRS, YFSETQ. Between the trimmed V and J ends, which lost 0 bases and 2 bases, there was a span of 16 bases. CDR3 DNA sequence: TGCGCCAGCAGCTTGGGCCTGGCGGGCCGGCCCACAGATACGCAGTATTTT. Translating gives CASSLGLAGRPTDTQYF.

This clone was seen just once. The chain carries TRBV5-6 and TRBJ1-4; D is undetermined. From germline, CDR1 is SGHDT and CDR2 YYEEEE. V was clipped by 4 bases and J by 1 base, with 11 bases between them. The CDR3 runs to 15 residues. CDR3 region: CASSTAGITNEKLFF. CDR3 nucleotides: TGTGCCAGCAGCACAGCAGGAATAACTAATGAAAAACTGTTTTTT.

This chain links TRBV6-5 with TRBJ2-3; 8 positions match TRBD2. Germline V gene data show CDR1 as MNHEY and CDR2 as SVGAGI. The junction had 2 bases not matched to a gene; V was cut back by 6 bases and J by 3 bases. The CDR3 extends over 13 amino acids. The CDR3 reads CASSPGGTDTQYF. CDR3 in DNA: TGTGCCAGCAGCCCGGGGGGGACAGATACGCAGTATTTT.

The chain recombines TRBV13 with TRBJ1-1; D gene uncertain. CDR1 is PRHDT, CDR2 FYEKMQ, per germline (reference sequence). V was clipped by 6 bases and J by 2 bases, with 22 bases between them. The CDR3 length is 17 residues. The CDR3 here is CASSEVGATYLNTEAFF. CDR3 DNA sequence: TGTGCCAGCAGTGAGGTAGGCGCCACATATCTTAACACTGAAGCTTTCTTT.

The gene calls are TRBV9 and TRBJ2-5; 7 nucleotides align to TRBD2. The CDR3 extends over 16 amino acids. CDR1 SGDLS and CDR2 YYNGEE come from the germline V gene. Trimming cost V 4 bases and J 3 bases; bases outside gene matches: 12. The CDR3 DNA reads TGTGCCAGCAGCATTCAACCCCAGCGGGGAAAAGAGACCCAGTACTTC. Translated, it gives CASSIQPQRGKETQYF.

This rearrangement joins TRBV7-3 to TRBJ2-2; possible D gene TRBD1, 5 bases. V gave up 0 bases and J gave up 3 bases, with 11 bases separating them. Germline CDR1 is SGHTA and CDR2 is FQGTGA. The CDR3 spans 16 residues. The CDR3 is CASSLTAGYDTGELFF. The CDR3 nucleotides are TGTGCCAGCAGCTTAACTGCAGGGTACGACACCGGGGAGCTGTTTTTT.

The chain is built from TRBV11-3 and TRBJ2-3, with 7 bases identical to TRBD1. Germline CDR1 reads SGHNT; CDR2 reads YENEEA. The V and J ends lost 5 bases and 6 bases, in that order; junction bases with no gene match: 8. This CDR3 spans 14 amino acids. The DNA for the CDR3 is TGTGCCAGCAGCAGGGGACAGACCACGGATACGCAGTATTTT. It is translated as CASSRGQTTDTQYF.

This chain links TRBV4-1 with TRBJ1-4, with a weak D call TRBD1 (6 bases). Germline values: CDR1 MGHRA, CDR2 YSYEKL. The length of the CDR3 is 13 residues. The V end was cut by 3 bases, the J end by 7 bases, with 9 bases between. As DNA, the CDR3 is TGCGCCAGCAGCCAGGGACACCGTGAAAAACTGTTTTTT. Translated: CASSQGHREKLFF.

The gene calls are TRBV28 and TRBJ1-5, with TRBD1 as a possible D gene (5 bases). CDR1 is MDHEN, CDR2 SYDVKM, per germline. The CDR3 runs 16 residues. V dropped 5 bases and J dropped 2 bases, with 16 bases sitting between them. The CDR3 here is CASSHKGAPGNQPQHF. The CDR3 coding sequence is TGTGCCAGCAGTCATAAAGGGGCCCCGGGCAATCAGCCCCAGCATTTT. The whole variable domain, filled in from reference TRBV28 and TRBJ1-5, reads DVKVTQSSRYLVKRTGEKVFLECVQDMDHENMFWYRQDPGLGLRLIYFSYDVKMKEKGDIPEGYSVSREKKERFSLILESASTNQTSMYLCASSHKGAPGNQPQHFGDGTRLSIL.

Only one count was recorded for this clone. The chain uses TRBV27 and TRBJ1-1, with D possibly TRBD1 on 5 matching bases. The CDR3 is made up of 15 amino acids. Trimming cost V 3 bases and J 4 bases, with 15 bases left between them. Germline values: CDR1 MNHEY, CDR2 SMNVEV (reference sequence). This chain's CDR3 is CASSFNPGLGTEAFF. CDR3 sequence (DNA): TGTGCCAGCAGTTTCAACCCAGGGTTAGGCACTGAAGCTTTCTTT.